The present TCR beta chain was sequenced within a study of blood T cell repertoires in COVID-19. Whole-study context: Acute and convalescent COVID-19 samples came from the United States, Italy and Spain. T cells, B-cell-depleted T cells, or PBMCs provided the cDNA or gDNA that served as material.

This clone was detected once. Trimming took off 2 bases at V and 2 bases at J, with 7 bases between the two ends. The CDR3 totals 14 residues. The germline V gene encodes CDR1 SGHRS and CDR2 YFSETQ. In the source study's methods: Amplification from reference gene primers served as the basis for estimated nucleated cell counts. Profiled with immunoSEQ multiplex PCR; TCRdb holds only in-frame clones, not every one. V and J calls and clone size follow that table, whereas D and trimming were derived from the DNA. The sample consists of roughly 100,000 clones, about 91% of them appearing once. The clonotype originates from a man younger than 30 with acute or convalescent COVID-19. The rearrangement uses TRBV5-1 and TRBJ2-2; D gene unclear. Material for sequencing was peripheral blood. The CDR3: CASSFSGNTGELFF. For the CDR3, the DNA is TGCGCCAGCAGCTTCTCGGGTAACACCGGGGAGCTGTTTTTT.